This TCR beta chain was recovered during a study of naive and memory T cell subsets. Separate alpha and beta amplification began at the second PCR step. Trimming stripped 2 bases from V and 5 bases from J, with 13 bases between. CDR1 is MNHEY and CDR2 is SMNVEV in the germline V gene (reference sequence). The CDR3 totals 14 residues. This clonotype came up a few times. The antigen is not known. An equimolar mix of two oligonucleotides served as the beta constant-region primer for TRBC1 and TRBC2. Nested alpha and beta constant-region primers with the SP2 primer drove four PCR rounds on ligated cDNA. TCRdb used MiXCR to reprocess the UMI-ligation and nested PCR reads, holding one entry per CDR3 protein. Of roughly 99,000 distinct CDR3 sequences in the sample, about 11% were seen once. Study results and caveats: A few larger clonotypes appeared in naive repertoires, especially CD8, possibly memory cells re-expressing CD45RA.

The gene calls are TRBV27 and TRBJ2-7; D remains unclear. What was sequenced was naive CD4+ T cells from blood. This TCR was sampled from a human donor in good health. CDR3 nucleotides: TGTGCCAGCAGTTTAGTTGTCGCGTCTGACGAGCAGTACTTC. It yields the protein CASSLVVASDEQYF.